Below, 22 T cell receptor beta chains from the same sample are listed, as sequenced in a study of CD8+ T cells in alopecia areata. Extracted RNA was reverse transcribed, and the resulting cDNA served as sequencing template. Clones were read by immunoSEQ multiplex PCR, and TCRdb kept only the in-frame ones, dropping some. The data contain roughly 200,000 clones, 63% of them singletons. Sequenced material: CD4+ T cells sorted from blood, taken at week 0. These TCRs come from a human donor with alopecia areata.

This chain joins TRBV11-2 and TRBJ2-1; D perhaps matches TRBD2 (6 bases). Germline V lookup: CDR1 SGHAT, CDR2 FQNNGV. Trimming shortened V by 5 bases and J by 4 bases, and 15 bases separated the two germline ends. The CDR3 extends over 15 amino acids. CDR3 protein: CASSTQAGSYNEQFF. For the CDR3, the DNA is TGTGCCAGCAGCACACAGGCGGGGAGTTACAATGAGCAGTTCTTC.

The chain carries TRBV6-1 and TRBJ2-3; D possibly corresponds to TRBD1 (5 bases). Trimming left V 6 bases short and J 2 bases short, with 15 bases between. The CDR3 covers 15 residues. Per germline, CDR1 MNHNS and CDR2 SASEGT. CDR3 sequence (DNA): TGTGCCAGCAGACTCCTAAGGGGTACCACAGATACGCAGTATTTT. It is translated as CASRLLRGTTDTQYF.

This chain links TRBV13 with TRBJ2-7, with D perhaps being TRBD1 or TRBD2 (5 bases each). The CDR3 is 13 residues long. Germline CDR1 reads PRHDT; CDR2 reads FYEKMQ (reference sequence). V lost 5 bases and J lost 2, with 10 bases in between. In DNA, the CDR3 is TGTGCCAGCAGCAGGGACCGCACCTACGAGCAGTACTTC. Its protein product is CASSRDRTYEQYF.

The chain carries TRBV29-1 and TRBJ2-3; 7 bases align to TRBD2. This CDR3 region has 12 residues. J was trimmed by 5 bases and V by 5 bases; bases with no gene match: 4. Germline V gene sequence: CDR1 SQVTM, CDR2 ANQGSEA. The CDR3: CSVLGLVDTQYF. The CDR3 nucleotides read TGCAGCGTTCTCGGACTAGTAGATACGCAGTATTTT.

In nucleotides, the CDR3 is TGCAGCGTTGAAGACCAGACCGGGGGCGCTGAGCAGTTCTTC. Amino acids: CSVEDQTGGAEQFF. The rearrangement uses TRBV29-1 and TRBJ2-1; the D call may be TRBD1 or TRBD2 (6 bases each). This CDR3 spans 14 amino acids. Trimming stripped 0 bases from V and 9 bases from J, with 15 bases between. Per germline, CDR1 SQVTM and CDR2 ANQGSEA.

The chain joins TRBV19 to TRBJ2-1, with a possible D match to TRBD1 (6 bases). Per the germline V gene, CDR1 is LNHDA and CDR2 is SQIVND (reference sequence). V was cut by 5 bases and J by 7 bases, with 15 bases left in between. CDR3 length equals 14 residues. The CDR3 here is CASSPQGTPNEQFF. The CDR3 DNA follows: TGTGCCAGTAGTCCCCAGGGGACACCAAATGAGCAGTTCTTC.

The sample holds a few counts of this clone. V and J are TRBV5-1 and TRBJ2-6; D is unclear. V lost 0 bases to trimming and J lost 2 bases, with 9 bases between them. CDR1 SGHRS and CDR2 YFSETQ come from the germline V gene. The length of the CDR3 is 16 residues. The CDR3 nucleotides are TGCGCCAGCAGCTTGGGGCAAGCAGCTGGGGCCAACGTCCTGACTTTC. It is translated as CASSLGQAAGANVLTF.

This clone was seen only once. The rearrangement uses TRBV29-1 and TRBJ2-5; D remains ambiguous. Germline V gene sequence: CDR1 SQVTM, CDR2 ANQGSEA. The CDR3 loop spans 12 amino acids. Between the trimmed V and J ends, which lost 5 bases and 5 bases, there was a span of 12 bases. In DNA, the CDR3 is TGCAGCGTTTCCGGCCTTGGGGAGACCCAGTACTTC. Its protein product is CSVSGLGETQYF. Combining the CDR3 with reference TRBV29-1 and TRBJ2-5 gives the whole variable domain SAVISQKPSRDICQRGTSLTIQCQVDSQVTMMFWYRQQPGQSLTLIATANQGSEATYESGFVIDKFPISRPNLTFSTLTVSNMSPEDSSIYLCSVSGLGETQYFGPGTRLLVL.

The chain is built from TRBV29-1 and TRBJ2-5; TRBD2 might be the D (6 bases). With 5 bases removed from V and 4 bases from J, the gap between germline ends came to 14 bases. CDR3 size: 13 residues. The germline gives CDR1 SQVTM, CDR2 ANQGSEA. The CDR3 nucleotides read TGCAGCGTTCGGGGCGGGACGGGAGAGACCCAGTACTTC. Its translation is CSVRGGTGETQYF.

This clone was seen a few times. The gene calls are TRBV20-1 and TRBJ2-7, with no clear D. This CDR3 region has 11 residues. CDR1 and CDR2 (germline): DFQATT, SNEGSKA (reference sequence). The V end was cut by 6 bases, the J end by 0 bases, with 6 bases between. The CDR3 sequence is CSATPSYEQYF. The CDR3 nucleotides read TGCAGTGCCACGCCCTCCTACGAGCAGTACTTC.

The chain recombines TRBV7-2 with TRBJ2-3, with D tentatively TRBD2 (6 bases). CDR1 is SGHTA and CDR2 is FQGNSA in the germline V gene. Trimming took off 5 bases at V and 3 bases at J, with 21 bases between the two ends. This CDR3 spans 17 amino acids. CDR3 in amino acids: CASSQALLGGATDTQYF. In nucleotides, the CDR3 is TGTGCCAGCAGCCAAGCCTTATTAGGCGGGGCTACAGATACGCAGTATTTT.

The V and J genes are TRBV29-1 and TRBJ2-1; 13 nucleotides line up with TRBD2. Unmatched junction bases numbered 11, after V lost 6 bases and J lost 12 bases. CDR1 is SQVTM, CDR2 ANQGSEA, per germline. The CDR3 runs to 14 residues. In nucleotides, the CDR3 is TGCAGCGTCGACTCCGGGACTAGCGGGGCGGGGCAGTTCTTC. This translates into CSVDSGTSGAGQFF.

CDR3 loop: CASSEAIWGPGSNQPQHF. The CDR3 DNA reads TGTGCCAGCAGTGAAGCGATCTGGGGCCCGGGTAGCAATCAGCCCCAGCATTTT. The genes are TRBV2 and TRBJ1-5; weak D call: TRBD1 (5 bases). The V and J ends lost 0 bases and 0 bases respectively, with 15 bases between them. CDR1 and CDR2 (germline): SNHLY, FYNNEI. CDR3 size: 18 residues.

CDR3 bases: TGCGCCAGTAGGGATTCAGGAGATACGCAGTATTTT. This gives the protein CASRDSGDTQYF. The chain carries TRBV10-2 and TRBJ2-3; D remains unclear. V lost 9 bases and J 5 bases, leaving 12 bases between the germline ends. Per germline, CDR1 WSHSY and CDR2 SAAADI. This CDR3 contains 12 residues.

The chain employs TRBV30 and TRBJ2-3, with D unclear. Trimming pared 0 bases from V and 4 bases from J, leaving 11 bases between. The CDR3 is made up of 14 amino acids. Looked up from germline, CDR1 is GTSNPN and CDR2 is SVGIG (reference sequence). For the CDR3, the DNA is TGTGCCTGGAGTGTACGGCTAGTGTCAGATACGCAGTATTTT. Translation gives CAWSVRLVSDTQYF.

This chain connects TRBV5-1 to TRBJ1-1, with D possibly TRBD1 on 6 matching bases. Trimming took off 0 bases at V and 4 bases at J, with 10 bases between the two ends. The CDR3 contains 14 residues. The germline CDR1 and CDR2 sequences are SGHRS and YFSETQ. CDR3 protein: CASSLETGFTEAFF. The CDR3 nucleotides are TGCGCCAGCAGCTTGGAAACAGGGTTCACTGAAGCTTTCTTT.

The table lists this clone with a few counts. The chain employs TRBV2 and TRBJ1-6; D is possibly TRBD1 (5 bases). CDR1 and CDR2 (germline): SNHLY, FYNNEI. The CDR3 length is 17 residues. V was pared by 4 bases and J by 2 bases, with 15 bases between. The CDR3 nucleotides are TGTGCCAGCAGTGGGCGGCCAGGGAGTACCTATAATTCACCCCTCCACTTT. Encoded protein: CASSGRPGSTYNSPLHF.

The chain combines TRBV29-1 with TRBJ2-5; 7 nucleotides line up with TRBD2. The V segment lost 5 bases and the J segment 5 bases; nucleotides outside the gene matches: 14. This CDR3 is 15 amino acids long. Germline V CDR1 and CDR2: SQVTM, ANQGSEA. CDR3 nucleotide sequence: TGCAGCGTTTCCCCAAGCGGGGTTAAAATGGAGACCCAGTACTTC. This encodes CSVSPSGVKMETQYF.

This chain uses TRBV27 with TRBJ1-2; D not certain. Germline V gene lookup returns CDR1 MNHEY and CDR2 SMNVEV (reference sequence). Trimming stripped 2 bases from V and 4 bases from J, with 8 bases between. This CDR3 has 13 residues. The CDR3 bases are TGTGCCAGCAGTTTAGGCCAGTCCTATGGCTACACCTTC. It encodes CASSLGQSYGYTF.

This clone has more than one count but fewer than ten. The V and J genes are TRBV4-3 and TRBJ2-3; D is ambiguous. V was shortened by 4 bases and J by 4 bases, with 9 bases between the two germline ends. The CDR3 is made up of 13 amino acids. From germline, CDR1 is LGHNA and CDR2 YSLEER. As DNA, the CDR3 is TGCGCCAGCAGCCCAGTCCCGCCAGATACGCAGTATTTT. Translated: CASSPVPPDTQYF.

There are a few counts of this clone. V gene TRBV2 combines with J gene TRBJ2-2; D gene ambiguous. The V and J ends lost 8 bases and 7 bases respectively, with 14 bases between them. The CDR3 has 13 residues. Germline V CDR1 and CDR2: SNHLY, FYNNEI. CDR3 nucleotides: TGTGCCAGCCTTGACCACCGGAACGGGGAGCTGTTTTTT. It yields the protein CASLDHRNGELFF.

The V call is TRBV15, the J call TRBJ2-3; a possible D gene is TRBD2 (7 bases). Germline loops: CDR1 LNHNV, CDR2 YYDKDF (reference sequence). Between the trimmed V and J ends, which lost 6 bases and 5 bases, there was a span of 9 bases. The CDR3 is made up of 12 amino acids. CDR3 DNA: TGTGCCACCAGGGGGGGGCAAGATACGCAGTATTTT. Its protein product is CATRGGQDTQYF.